This is a list of T cell receptor beta chains from one sample in a study of blood T cell repertoires in COVID-19. This table comes from immunoSEQ multiplex PCR, and its TCRdb copy is limited to in-frame clones, with some not included. The sample records some 180,000 clones, about 80% being singletons. The sample taken for sequencing was peripheral blood. The origin of the receptors is a woman in her fifties or sixties with active or convalescent COVID-19. CDR3s include the opening cysteine and the closing phenylalanine or tryptophan. The D gene is left open where the match is weak. Rows give clone size only sometimes, using once, few, many, or a class for an expanded clone.

CDR3nt: TGTGCCAGCAGCCCAGGGCAGGGAAACACCATATATTTT
CDR3aa: CASSPGQGNTIYF
j_gene: TRBJ1-3
abundance: few
d_gene: .
v_gene: TRBV6-6

CDR3nt: TGTGCCAGCAGGGAAGTAGTTGGGGCCTATGGCTACACCTTC
CDR3aa: CASREVVGAYGYTF
j_gene: TRBJ1-2
abundance: .
d_gene: .
v_gene: TRBV7-2

CDR3nt: TGTGCCAGCAGTTGGACAGCAAACACTGAAGCTTTCTTT
CDR3aa: CASSWTANTEAFF
j_gene: TRBJ1-1
abundance: .
d_gene: .
v_gene: TRBV12-3/TRBV12-4

CDR3nt: TGTGCCTGGCGGGGGGTCTCAGGGCTAGGCGAGCAGTACTTC
CDR3aa: CAWRGVSGLGEQYF
j_gene: TRBJ2-7
abundance: .
d_gene: TRBD2
v_gene: TRBV30

CDR3nt: TGTGCCAGCAACCAACGGGAGCGGGCTACCGAGACCCAGTACTTC
CDR3aa: CASNQRERATETQYF
j_gene: TRBJ2-5
abundance: .
d_gene: .
v_gene: TRBV7-2

CDR3nt: TGTGCCTGCCACGGCGGAGGGTCCACTGAAGCTTTCTTT
CDR3aa: CACHGGGSTEAFF
j_gene: TRBJ1-1
abundance: .
d_gene: .
v_gene: TRBV30

CDR3nt: TGTGCCAGCAGTGAAGGACTAGCGGGGCACAATGAGCAGTTCTTC
CDR3aa: CASSEGLAGHNEQFF
j_gene: TRBJ2-1
abundance: once
d_gene: TRBD2
v_gene: TRBV2

CDR3nt: TGTGCCAGCAGCTCCTCCTCTCGGGGGGGCATGGGGGAGCTGTTTTTT
CDR3aa: CASSSSSRGGMGELFF
j_gene: TRBJ2-2
abundance: .
d_gene: TRBD2
v_gene: TRBV7-8

CDR3nt: TGTGCCAGCAGCTTAGGAGGACAGGGGAACACTGAAGCTTTCTTT
CDR3aa: CASSLGGQGNTEAFF
j_gene: TRBJ1-1
abundance: .
d_gene: TRBD1
v_gene: TRBV11-2

CDR3nt: TGTGCCAGCAGCCAGCGGACAGTGGGAAATAATTCACCCCTCCACTTT
CDR3aa: CASSQRTVGNNSPLHF
j_gene: TRBJ1-6
abundance: .
d_gene: .
v_gene: TRBV7-2

CDR3nt: TGTGCCAGCAAATCGACTAGCGGGAGTGAGACCCAGTACTTC
CDR3aa: CASKSTSGSETQYF
j_gene: TRBJ2-5
abundance: .
d_gene: TRBD2
v_gene: TRBV6-6

CDR3nt: TGTGCCAGCAGCTTAGCAAGAGACCAGGGAGGCTACACCTTC
CDR3aa: CASSLARDQGGYTF
j_gene: TRBJ1-2
abundance: .
d_gene: .
v_gene: TRBV7-9

CDR3nt: TGTGCTAGTGGTTTGTCGCCTAACTACAATGAGCAGTTCTTC
CDR3aa: CASGLSPNYNEQFF
j_gene: TRBJ2-1
abundance: .
d_gene: .
v_gene: TRBV12-5

CDR3nt: TGTGCCAGCAGTTACGAGAGGGCTCTAGGAGAGACCCAGTACTTC
CDR3aa: CASSYERALGETQYF
j_gene: TRBJ2-5
abundance: .
d_gene: .
v_gene: TRBV6-2/TRBV6-3

CDR3nt: TGTGCCAGCAGTGAAGGGACAGGGGGCCCCTATGGCTACACCTTC
CDR3aa: CASSEGTGGPYGYTF
j_gene: TRBJ1-2
abundance: .
d_gene: TRBD1
v_gene: TRBV6-1

CDR3nt: TGTGCCAGCAGTTATATAGCGGGAGGAACCAGTGAGCAGTTCTTC
CDR3aa: CASSYIAGGTSEQFF
j_gene: TRBJ2-1
abundance: .
d_gene: TRBD2
v_gene: TRBV6-6

CDR3nt: TGTGCCAGCGGGGGAGACAGGGCGCCCTGGAGCTACACCTTC
CDR3aa: CASGGDRAPWSYTF
j_gene: TRBJ1-2
abundance: .
d_gene: TRBD1
v_gene: TRBV2

CDR3nt: TGCGCCAGCAGCCTCACAGGCCTCTATGGCTACACCTTC
CDR3aa: CASSLTGLYGYTF
j_gene: TRBJ1-2
abundance: .
d_gene: .
v_gene: TRBV4-3

CDR3nt: TGTGCCAGCAGCGCCGACAGGGGGCAAGGTCAGCCCCAGCATTTT
CDR3aa: CASSADRGQGQPQHF
j_gene: TRBJ1-5
abundance: few
d_gene: TRBD1
v_gene: TRBV6-5

CDR3nt: TGTGCCGCGGGAGAACAGGGAGAGTGGGAAAAACTGTTTTTT
CDR3aa: CAAGEQGEWEKLFF
j_gene: TRBJ1-4
abundance: .
d_gene: .
v_gene: TRBV7-9

CDR3nt: TGCGCCAGCAGTGCTTTAGGGGGTCAGCCCCAGCATTTT
CDR3aa: CASSALGGQPQHF
j_gene: TRBJ1-5
abundance: .
d_gene: .
v_gene: TRBV10-2

CDR3nt: TGTGCCAGCAGCAGGGGAGGGGGAGAGACCCAGTACTTC
CDR3aa: CASSRGGGETQYF
j_gene: TRBJ2-5
abundance: few
d_gene: .
v_gene: TRBV6-2/TRBV6-3

CDR3nt: TGTGCCAGCAGTGAGACAGGGGAGAGTGGCTACACCTTC
CDR3aa: CASSETGESGYTF
j_gene: TRBJ1-2
abundance: .
d_gene: TRBD1
v_gene: TRBV25-1

CDR3nt: TGCGCCAGCACCTCGGGGACAGGGGGCACTGAAGCTTTCTTT
CDR3aa: CASTSGTGGTEAFF
j_gene: TRBJ1-1
abundance: .
d_gene: TRBD1
v_gene: TRBV5-1

CDR3nt: TGTGCCAGCAGCCCCTTTGGACAGGCCTATGGCTACACCTTC
CDR3aa: CASSPFGQAYGYTF
j_gene: TRBJ1-2
abundance: .
d_gene: TRBD1
v_gene: TRBV7-2

CDR3nt: TGCAGCGTCCTTGCCTCCGGGACAGGGGCGCTTACTGAAGCTTTCTTT
CDR3aa: CSVLASGTGALTEAFF
j_gene: TRBJ1-1
abundance: .
d_gene: TRBD1
v_gene: TRBV29-1

CDR3nt: TGTGCCTGGGGGGCCCAGGGGTACGAGCAGTACTTC
CDR3aa: CAWGAQGYEQYF
j_gene: TRBJ2-7
abundance: .
d_gene: .
v_gene: TRBV30

CDR3nt: TGCGCCAGCAGCCAAAGCCAGGGGTCTTTGATCATATATTTT
CDR3aa: CASSQSQGSLIIYF
j_gene: TRBJ1-3
abundance: .
d_gene: .
v_gene: TRBV4-3

CDR3nt: TGTGCCAGTAGTATGGGTTCGAGCGGTGGCAAAAACATTCAGTACTTC
CDR3aa: CASSMGSSGGKNIQYF
j_gene: TRBJ2-4
abundance: .
d_gene: .
v_gene: TRBV19

CDR3nt: TGTGCCAGTAGTATCAGTATGAACACTGAAGCTTTCTTT
CDR3aa: CASSISMNTEAFF
j_gene: TRBJ1-1
abundance: .
d_gene: .
v_gene: TRBV19

CDR3nt: TGTGCCAGTAGTACACTCAATCAGCCCCAGCATTTT
CDR3aa: CASSTLNQPQHF
j_gene: TRBJ1-5
abundance: few
d_gene: .
v_gene: TRBV19

CDR3nt: TGTGCCAGCAGCGTAGGGTCGGGGGGGCCGAGGAATGAGCAGTTCTTC
CDR3aa: CASSVGSGGPRNEQFF
j_gene: TRBJ2-1
abundance: .
d_gene: TRBD2
v_gene: TRBV9

CDR3nt: TGTGCCAGCAGCGAGCGGGGGGCCAACAATGAGCAGTTCTTC
CDR3aa: CASSERGANNEQFF
j_gene: TRBJ2-1
abundance: .
d_gene: TRBD2
v_gene: TRBV27

CDR3nt: TGTGCTAGTGCCCCGGACAGAAACTATGGCTACACCTTC
CDR3aa: CASAPDRNYGYTF
j_gene: TRBJ1-2
abundance: .
d_gene: .
v_gene: TRBV12-5

CDR3nt: TGTGCCAGCAGCTTAGGAAGGGGCAGGGGCCGGAACACCGGGGAGCTGTTTTTT
CDR3aa: CASSLGRGRGRNTGELFF
j_gene: TRBJ2-2
abundance: few
d_gene: .
v_gene: TRBV11-2

CDR3nt: TGCGCCAGCAGCTTGGAGGGGGCCAGCACTGAAGCTTTCTTT
CDR3aa: CASSLEGASTEAFF
j_gene: TRBJ1-1
abundance: once
d_gene: TRBD1
v_gene: TRBV5-1

CDR3nt: TGCAGCGTACGGACAGACCAAGAGACCCAGTACTTC
CDR3aa: CSVRTDQETQYF
j_gene: TRBJ2-5
abundance: many
d_gene: .
v_gene: TRBV29-1